This T cell receptor beta chain was sequenced during a study of blood T cell repertoires in COVID-19. Background on the study: Samples came from the United States, Italy and Spain, spanning acute and convalescent COVID-19.

Seattle patients were enrolled during active infection and followed longitudinally. As processed by the authors: Estimates of nucleated cell counts were drawn from the amplification of reference gene primers. The repertoire was sequenced with immunoSEQ multiplex PCR; TCRdb's copy has only in-frame clones and lacks some. Clone size and V and J calls were adopted from that table, with D and trimming inferred from the DNA. The table lists roughly 500,000 clones, roughly nine tenths of them singletons. The CDR3 length is 14 residues. Trimming pared 4 bases from V and 2 bases from J, leaving 11 bases between. Germline V gene lookup returns CDR1 SGHAT and CDR2 FQNNGV.

The sequence was obtained from a man between 18 and 29 years old with COVID-19, enrolled during active disease. This chain uses TRBV11-2 with TRBJ2-5, with D possibly being TRBD2 (5 bases). Sequenced sample: peripheral blood. The CDR3 DNA reads TGTGCCAGCAGCTCTCGTCGGAGGCAAGAGACCCAGTACTTC. It translates to CASSSRRRQETQYF.